Sequencing of this T cell receptor (beta chain) was carried out in a study of cytomegalovirus exposure and HLA in healthy donors. Study findings and constraints: A later analysis showed that HLA-associated TCR beta chains had undergone more clonal expansion than equally common others.

The PCR made use of 60 Vbeta and 13 Jbeta primers. The method was immunoSEQ multiplex PCR; TCRdb's version includes in-frame clones alone and lacks a portion of them. The sample contains roughly 200,000 clones, approximately 81% of which appear only once. The germline V gene encodes CDR1 SGHTA and CDR2 FQGNSA. This CDR3 has 18 amino acids. V trimming: 3 bases; J trimming: 1 base; junction bases outside the gene matches: 8. Comments on this clone: Its target is not known.

Sequencing was performed on PBMCs. The rearrangement uses TRBV7-2 and TRBJ2-3, with TRBD2 matching over 12 bases. The receptor was isolated from a man between 25 and 39 years old in good health and CMV-seronegative. The CDR3 loop reads CASSLGVLAGGRTDTQYF. DNA of the CDR3: TGTGCCAGCAGCTTGGGGGTACTAGCGGGGGGACGCACAGATACGCAGTATTTT.